These 5 T cell receptor beta chains were all obtained from the same sample, sequenced in a study of CD8+ T cells in alopecia areata. The treatment is: oral pan-JAK inhibitor, 5-10 mg twice daily. cDNA prepared by RNA extraction and subsequent reverse transcription served as the template for sequencing. Generated by immunoSEQ multiplex PCR, the TCRdb table keeps only in-frame clones and is missing some. The sample carries 190,000 or so clones, roughly three fifths recorded once. The sequences come from CD4+ T cells sorted from blood, collected at week 4, from a patient treated with tofacitinib. The receptor set was obtained from a human donor with alopecia areata.

The rearrangement uses TRBV30 and TRBJ1-2; D remains unclear. This CDR3 is built from 13 residues. Germline CDR1 and CDR2: GTSNPN and SVGIG (reference sequence). Trimming removed 1 base at V and 2 bases at J, with 8 bases between. CDR3 nucleotides: TGTGCCTGGAGTGGGTCGAGAAACTATGGCTACACCTTC. As protein: CAWSGSRNYGYTF.

This clone has only a few counts. This chain uses TRBV4-1 with TRBJ1-1; 7 bases are a match to TRBD1. The V and J ends lost 4 bases and 5 bases, in that order; junction bases with no gene match: 7. This CDR3 has 14 residues. Germline CDR1 is MGHRA and CDR2 is YSYEKL. The CDR3 sequence is CASSPRQGGTEAFF. The CDR3, as DNA: TGCGCCAGCAGCCCCCGACAGGGTGGGACTGAAGCTTTCTTT.

This chain connects TRBV7-2 to TRBJ2-7; a weak D match, TRBD1 (5 bases). This CDR3 region has 18 residues. Germline V gene lookup returns CDR1 SGHTA and CDR2 FQGNSA. Deletions cut 3 bases from V and 2 bases from J, with 23 bases between. In nucleotides, the CDR3 is TGTGCCAGCAGCTTCTCCCGCTTGACAGATACACGAACCTACGAGCAGTACTTC. Amino acid sequence: CASSFSRLTDTRTYEQYF.

This clone was seen a single time. This chain's CDR3 is CASSHSPGQGDEKLFF. CDR3 nucleotides: TGCGCCAGCAGCCATAGTCCGGGACAGGGAGATGAAAAACTGTTTTTT. The chain recombines TRBV4-1 with TRBJ1-4, with 9 nucleotides matching TRBD1. After removal of 3 bases from V and 6 bases from J, the junction contained 8 bases not matched to a gene. This CDR3 has 16 residues. Germline lookup yields CDR1 MGHRA and CDR2 YSYEKL.

V is TRBV30 and J is TRBJ1-2, with a possible D match to TRBD1 (6 bases). This CDR3 is built from 10 residues. V lost 8 bases and J 5 bases, leaving 9 bases between the germline ends. Germline lookup yields CDR1 GTSNPN and CDR2 SVGIG (reference sequence). CDR3 loop: CALTGYGYTF. CDR3 coding DNA: TGTGCCCTGACAGGTTATGGCTACACCTTC.